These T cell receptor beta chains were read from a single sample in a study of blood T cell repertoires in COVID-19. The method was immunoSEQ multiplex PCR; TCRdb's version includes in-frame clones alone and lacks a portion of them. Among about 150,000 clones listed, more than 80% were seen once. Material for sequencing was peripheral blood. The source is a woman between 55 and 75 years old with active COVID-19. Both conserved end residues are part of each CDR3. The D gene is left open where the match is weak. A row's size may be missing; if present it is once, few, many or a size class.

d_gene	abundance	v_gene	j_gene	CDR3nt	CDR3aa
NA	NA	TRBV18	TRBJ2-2	TGTGCCAGCTCACGGGCAGACCTTTATTCGAACACCGGGGAGCTGTTTTTT	CASSRADLYSNTGELFF
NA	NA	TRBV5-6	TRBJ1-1	TGTGCCAGCAGCTTCGATAGGGGGACTGAAGCTTTCTTT	CASSFDRGTEAFF
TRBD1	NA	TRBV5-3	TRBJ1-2	TGTGCCAGAAGCGGACGGGACAGGGGATTTAAGGATAACTACACCTTC	CARSGRDRGFKDNYTF
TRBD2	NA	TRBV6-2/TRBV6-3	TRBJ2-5	TGTGCCAGCAGTTTTACGGGGGGACTAGTTGAGACCCAGTACTTC	CASSFTGGLVETQYF
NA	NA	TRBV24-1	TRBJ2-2	TGTGCCACCAGTGATTTCGCGGGGGCGCGGACCGGGGAGCTGTTTTTT	CATSDFAGARTGELFF
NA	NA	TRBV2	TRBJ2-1	TGTGCCAGCAGTGATGAGTCGGGCAATGAGCAGTTCTTC	CASSDESGNEQFF
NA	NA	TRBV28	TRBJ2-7	TGTGCCAGCAGGAGGAGGGGCTCCTACGAGCAGTACTTC	CASRRRGSYEQYF
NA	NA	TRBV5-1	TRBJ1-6	TGCGCCAGCAGCTTGTTGCCAGGGATCGATAATTCACCCCTCCACTTT	CASSLLPGIDNSPLHF
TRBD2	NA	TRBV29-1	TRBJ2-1	TGCAGCGTTGGGTCTAGCGGCCGATCCTACAATGAGCAGTTCTTC	CSVGSSGRSYNEQFF
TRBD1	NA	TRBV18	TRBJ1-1	TGTGCCAGCTCATCAGACCGGGACAGAGGATATTCTGAAGCTTTCTTT	CASSSDRDRGYSEAFF
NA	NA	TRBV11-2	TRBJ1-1	TGTGCCAGCAGCACTCGCGGACTGACGAACACTGAAGCTTTCTTT	CASSTRGLTNTEAFF
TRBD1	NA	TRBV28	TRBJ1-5	TGTGCCAGCAGTAGATTCGGACAGGGGGCCAATCAGCCCCAGCATTTT	CASSRFGQGANQPQHF
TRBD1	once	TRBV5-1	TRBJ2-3	TGCGCCAGCAGCCCCGGACAGGTATTTTCAGATACGCAGTATTTT	CASSPGQVFSDTQYF
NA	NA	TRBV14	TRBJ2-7	TGTGCCAGCAGCCAAGATTACGGGGCCTACGAGCAGTACTTC	CASSQDYGAYEQYF
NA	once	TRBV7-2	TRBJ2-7	TGTGCCAGCAGTTCACAATTCCCGTGGAGAGACGAGCAGTACTTC	CASSSQFPWRDEQYF
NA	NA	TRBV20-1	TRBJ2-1	TGCAGTGCTAGTGGCGGGTTTAGCACCCCCTCCTACAATGAGCAGTTCTTC	CSASGGFSTPSYNEQFF
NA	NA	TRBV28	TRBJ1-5	TGTGCCAGCAGTGCCATGTCGGGGGGTAGCAATCAGCCCCAGCATTTT	CASSAMSGGSNQPQHF
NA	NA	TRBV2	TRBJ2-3	TGTGCCAGCAGTGGTACTAGAACAGATACGCAGTATTTT	CASSGTRTDTQYF
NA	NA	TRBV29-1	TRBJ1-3	TGCAGCGTTGTCCTAGATAGCTCTGGAAACACCATATATTTT	CSVVLDSSGNTIYF
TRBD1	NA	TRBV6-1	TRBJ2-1	TGTGCCAGCAGTGATTGGGACAGCACCTACAATGAGCAGTTCTTC	CASSDWDSTYNEQFF